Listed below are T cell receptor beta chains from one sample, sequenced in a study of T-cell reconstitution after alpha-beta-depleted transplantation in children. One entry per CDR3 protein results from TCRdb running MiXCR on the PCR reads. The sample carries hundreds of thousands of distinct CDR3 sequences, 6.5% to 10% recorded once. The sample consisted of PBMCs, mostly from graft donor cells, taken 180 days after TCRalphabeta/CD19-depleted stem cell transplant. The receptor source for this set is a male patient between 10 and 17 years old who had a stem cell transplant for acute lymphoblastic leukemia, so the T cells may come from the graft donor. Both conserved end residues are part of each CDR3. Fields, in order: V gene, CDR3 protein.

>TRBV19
CASGFGSGTEAFF
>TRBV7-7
CASSQRHLSNTGELFF
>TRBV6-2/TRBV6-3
CASSPGQYYEQYF
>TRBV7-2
CASSPGMGNQPQHF
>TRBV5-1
CASSLTSTTYNEQFF
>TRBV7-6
CASSLAGTGGTGELFF
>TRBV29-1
CSVVFNLGGIGYTF
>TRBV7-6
CASSLDGTGPQYF
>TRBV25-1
CATQTIGGSPLHF
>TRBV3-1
CASRVGSEAFF
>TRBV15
CATSRDERRAGETQYF
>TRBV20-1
CSASGQGDQPQHF
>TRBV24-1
CATSDLQGGRETQYF
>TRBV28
CASRLRVGYEQYF
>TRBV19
CASSGGQVNTGELFF
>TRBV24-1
CATSESGGGLNTEAFF
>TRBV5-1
CASSLRGGGANTGELFF
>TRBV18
CASSPATSGHNEQFF
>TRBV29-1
CSVGHRLAGYNEQFF
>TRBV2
CASSEADQPQHF
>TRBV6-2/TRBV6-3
CASSQKGDRLHEQYF
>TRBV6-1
CASSVLSYSGANVLTF
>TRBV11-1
CASSATSSTDTQYF
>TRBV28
CASRGQGPYEQYF
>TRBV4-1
CASSPGRGRDGYTF
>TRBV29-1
CSVGETEAFF
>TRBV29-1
CSVDTLLATNEQFF
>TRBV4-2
CASSSLAGGPSRETQYF
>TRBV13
CASSLDREGEKLFF
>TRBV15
CATTSSASTDTQYF
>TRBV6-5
CASSYVSGTNQPQHF
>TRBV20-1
CSATSGQGKVQETQYF
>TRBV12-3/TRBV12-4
CASSFETGGDDEQFF
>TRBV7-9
CASSLVLGDSPLHF
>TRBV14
CASSRTGDSSYEQYF
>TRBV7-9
CASSLEDRALNTQYF
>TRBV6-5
CASSYGGNEQFF
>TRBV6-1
CASRLAGGREQFF
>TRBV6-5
CASSSLRGTHEQYF
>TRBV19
CASSDYGYTF
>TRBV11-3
CASSSGHGDNEQFF
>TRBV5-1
CASSLSAGPRYGYTF
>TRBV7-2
CASSLRHPYEQYF
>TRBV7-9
CASSLGPRDFEKLFF
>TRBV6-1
CASKTTEMNTEAFF
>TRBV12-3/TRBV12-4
CASSHTTVRALYEQYF
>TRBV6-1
CASNGEGLRNEQFF
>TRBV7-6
CASSPGADTQYF
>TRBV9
CASSVGDLSSYNEQFF